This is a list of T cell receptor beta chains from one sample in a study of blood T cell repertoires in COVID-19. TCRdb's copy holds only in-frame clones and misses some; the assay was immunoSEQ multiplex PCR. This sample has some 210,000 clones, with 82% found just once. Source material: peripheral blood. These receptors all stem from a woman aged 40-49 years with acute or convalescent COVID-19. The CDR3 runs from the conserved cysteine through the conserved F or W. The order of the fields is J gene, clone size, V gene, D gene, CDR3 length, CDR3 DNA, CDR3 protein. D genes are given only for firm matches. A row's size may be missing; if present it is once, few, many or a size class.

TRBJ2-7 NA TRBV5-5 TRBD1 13 TGTGCCAGCACCACAGGGGGGTCCTACGAGCAGTACTTC CASTTGGSYEQYF
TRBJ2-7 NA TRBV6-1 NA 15 TGTGCCAGCAGTGATAGACTTATGTACATCCACGAGCAGTACTTC CASSDRLMYIHEQYF
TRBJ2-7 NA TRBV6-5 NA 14 TGTGCCAGCAGTTCCTCCTTCGACGGGTTCGAGCAGTACTTC CASSSSFDGFEQYF
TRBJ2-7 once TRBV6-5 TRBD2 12 TGTGCCAGCGGGACTAGCTTTTACGAGCAGTACTTC CASGTSFYEQYF
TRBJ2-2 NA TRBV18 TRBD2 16 TGTGCCAGCTCACCACTAGCGGGAGCAGACACCGGGGAGCTGTTTTTT CASSPLAGADTGELFF
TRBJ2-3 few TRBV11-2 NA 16 TGTGCCAGCAGCTTAGGTGGGGCGAGGCCCATGGATACGCAGTATTTT CASSLGGARPMDTQYF
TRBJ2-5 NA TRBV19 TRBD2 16 TGTGCCAGTAGTATAGCACTAGCGGTGACCCAAGAGACCCAGTACTTC CASSIALAVTQETQYF
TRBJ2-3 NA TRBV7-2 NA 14 TGTGCCAGCAGCTTAGCTACACTAGCAGATACGCAGTATTTT CASSLATLADTQYF
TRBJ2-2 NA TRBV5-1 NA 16 TGCGCCAGCAGCTTGGGACTAACAACGAACACCGGGGAGCTGTTTTTT CASSLGLTTNTGELFF
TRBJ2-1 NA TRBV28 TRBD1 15 TGTGCCAGCAGTTCGGGACAGGGCTACTACAATGAGCAGTTCTTC CASSSGQGYYNEQFF
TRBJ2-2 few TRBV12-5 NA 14 TGTGCTAGTGGTTTGGCACAGAACACCGGGGAGCTGTTTTTT CASGLAQNTGELFF
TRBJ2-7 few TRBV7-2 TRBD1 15 TGTGCCAGCAGCTTAGCCGGGACAGGAGTATACGAGCAGTACTTC CASSLAGTGVYEQYF
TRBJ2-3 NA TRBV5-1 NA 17 TGCGCCAGCAGCGGGGGGGGGCGGGAGAGTCGCACAGATACGCAGTATTTT CASSGGGRESRTDTQYF
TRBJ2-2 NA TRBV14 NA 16 TGTGCCAGCAGCCAAAGGCCGGGACTTTTCACCGGGGAGCTGTTTTTT CASSQRPGLFTGELFF
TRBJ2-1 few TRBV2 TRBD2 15 TGTGCCAGCAGTGAACGGCTAGCGGGTTACAATGAGCAGTTCTTC CASSERLAGYNEQFF
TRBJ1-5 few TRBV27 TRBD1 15 TGTGCCAGCAGTCCCCTTTCAGGGGGCGATCAGCCCCAGCATTTT CASSPLSGGDQPQHF
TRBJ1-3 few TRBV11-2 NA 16 TGTGCCAGCAGCTTGGGCGGGACGGTCTCTGGAAACACCATATATTTT CASSLGGTVSGNTIYF
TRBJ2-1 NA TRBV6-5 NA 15 TGTGCCAGCAGTTACGGACTCGGGTCCTACAATGAGCAGTTCTTC CASSYGLGSYNEQFF
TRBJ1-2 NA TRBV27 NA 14 TGTGCCAGCAGTTTATACGGGGGGGACTATGGCTACACCTTC CASSLYGGDYGYTF
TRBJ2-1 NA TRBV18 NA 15 TGTGCCAGCTCGATTGAACGCGGTCCCTACAATGAGCAGTTCTTC CASSIERGPYNEQFF
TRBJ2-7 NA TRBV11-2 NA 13 TGTGCCAGCAGCTTAGATAGCCCCTACGAGCAGTACTTC CASSLDSPYEQYF
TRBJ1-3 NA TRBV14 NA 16 TGTGCCAGCAGCCAAGCCGGCCTCAAGGGGGGAAACACCATATATTTT CASSQAGLKGGNTIYF
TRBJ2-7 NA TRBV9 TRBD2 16 TGTGCCAGCAGCGTAGCTCTGGCTAGCGGGCCCTACGAGCAGTACTTC CASSVALASGPYEQYF
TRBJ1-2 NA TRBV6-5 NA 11 TGTGCCAGTTCCGACCACAGGTCCTACACCTTC CASSDHRSYTF
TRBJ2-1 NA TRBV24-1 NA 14 TGTGCCACCAGTGACCCCGGGACTTACAATGAGCAGTTCTTC CATSDPGTYNEQFF
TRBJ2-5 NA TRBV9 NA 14 TGTGCCAGCAGCGTAGCTGGGAGTGATGAGACCCAGTACTTC CASSVAGSDETQYF
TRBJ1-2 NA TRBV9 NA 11 TGTGCCAGCAGCGATCCATATGGCTACACCTTC CASSDPYGYTF
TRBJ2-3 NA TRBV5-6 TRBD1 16 TGTGCCAGCAGCGCGGGACAGGGTGGTAGCACAGATACGCAGTATTTT CASSAGQGGSTDTQYF
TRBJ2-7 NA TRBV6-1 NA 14 TGTGCCAGCAGTGAACAGCAGGGACACTACGAGCAGTACTTC CASSEQQGHYEQYF